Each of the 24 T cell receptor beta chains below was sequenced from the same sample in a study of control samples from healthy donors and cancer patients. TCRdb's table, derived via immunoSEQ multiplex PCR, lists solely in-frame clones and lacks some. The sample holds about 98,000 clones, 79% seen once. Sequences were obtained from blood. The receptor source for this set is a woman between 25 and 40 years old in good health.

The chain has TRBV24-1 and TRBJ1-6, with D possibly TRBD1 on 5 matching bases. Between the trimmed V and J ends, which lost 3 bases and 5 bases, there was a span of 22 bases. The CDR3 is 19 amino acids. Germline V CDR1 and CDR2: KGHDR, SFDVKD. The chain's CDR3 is CATSDPLRDRHVHNSPLHF. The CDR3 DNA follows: TGTGCCACCAGTGATCCCCTTCGGGACCGTCACGTCCATAATTCACCCCTCCACTTT.

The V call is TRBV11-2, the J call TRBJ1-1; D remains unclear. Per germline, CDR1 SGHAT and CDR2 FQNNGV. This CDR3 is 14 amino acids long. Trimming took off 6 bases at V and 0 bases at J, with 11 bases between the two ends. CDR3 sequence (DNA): TGTGCCAGCAGTCCTACGAGGTTGAACACTGAAGCTTTCTTT. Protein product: CASSPTRLNTEAFF.

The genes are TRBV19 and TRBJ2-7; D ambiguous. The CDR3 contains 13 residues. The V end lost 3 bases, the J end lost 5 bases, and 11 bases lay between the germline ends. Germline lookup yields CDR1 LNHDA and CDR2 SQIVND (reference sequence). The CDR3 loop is CASSIVYGDEQYF. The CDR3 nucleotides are TGTGCCAGTAGTATTGTTTATGGGGACGAGCAGTACTTC. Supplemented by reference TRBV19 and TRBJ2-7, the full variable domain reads DGGITQSPKYLFRKEGQNVTLSCEQNLNHDAMYWYRQDPGQGLRLIYYSQIVNDFQKGDIAEGYSVSREKKESFPLTVTSAQKNPTAFYLCASSIVYGDEQYFGPGTRLTVT.

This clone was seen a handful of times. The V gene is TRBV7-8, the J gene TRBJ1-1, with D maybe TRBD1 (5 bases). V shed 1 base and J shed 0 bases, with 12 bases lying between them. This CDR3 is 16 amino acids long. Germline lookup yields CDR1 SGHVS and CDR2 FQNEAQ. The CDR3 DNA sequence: TGTGCCAGCAGCTTAGGTCTCAGGGTGTTGAACACTGAAGCTTTCTTT. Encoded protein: CASSLGLRVLNTEAFF.

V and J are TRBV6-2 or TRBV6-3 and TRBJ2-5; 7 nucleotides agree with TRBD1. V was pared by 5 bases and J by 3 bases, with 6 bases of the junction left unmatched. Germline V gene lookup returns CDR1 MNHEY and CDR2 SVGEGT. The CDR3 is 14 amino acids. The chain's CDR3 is CASSHGQEEETQYF. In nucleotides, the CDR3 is TGTGCCAGCAGTCACGGACAGGAGGAAGAGACCCAGTACTTC.

CDR3 sequence reads: CASSGGLAGIETQYF. In DNA, the CDR3 is TGCGCCAGCAGCGGGGGACTAGCGGGGATAGAGACCCAGTACTTC. The V and J genes are TRBV5-1 and TRBJ2-5, with 13 positions matching TRBD2. V gave up 4 bases and J gave up 4 bases; unmatched junction bases: 4. This CDR3 region has 15 residues. Germline CDR1 SGHRS, CDR2 YFSETQ.

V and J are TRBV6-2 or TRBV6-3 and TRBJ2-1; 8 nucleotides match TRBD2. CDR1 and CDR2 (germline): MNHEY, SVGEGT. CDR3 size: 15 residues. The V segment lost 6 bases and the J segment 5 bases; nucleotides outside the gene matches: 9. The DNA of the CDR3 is TGTGCCAGCAGCCGACCGGGACTAGATCACAATGAGCAGTTCTTC. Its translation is CASSRPGLDHNEQFF.

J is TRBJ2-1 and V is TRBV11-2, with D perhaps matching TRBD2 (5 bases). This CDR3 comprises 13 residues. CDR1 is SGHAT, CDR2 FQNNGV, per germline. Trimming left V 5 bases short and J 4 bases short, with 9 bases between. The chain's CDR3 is CASSVGLYNEQFF. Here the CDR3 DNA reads TGTGCCAGCAGCGTTGGACTGTACAATGAGCAGTTCTTC.

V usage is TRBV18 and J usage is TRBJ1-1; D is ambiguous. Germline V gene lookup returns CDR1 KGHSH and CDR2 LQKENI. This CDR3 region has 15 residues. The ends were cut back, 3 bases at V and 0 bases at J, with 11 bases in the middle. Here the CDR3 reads CASSPWTVMNTEAFF. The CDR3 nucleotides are TGTGCCAGCTCACCTTGGACGGTGATGAACACTGAAGCTTTCTTT.

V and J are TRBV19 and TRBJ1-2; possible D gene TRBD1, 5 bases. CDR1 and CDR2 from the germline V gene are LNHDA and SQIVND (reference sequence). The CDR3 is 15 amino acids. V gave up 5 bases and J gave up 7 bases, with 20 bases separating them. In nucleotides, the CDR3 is TGTGCCAGTAGTCCCCGTGTTGAGGGGAATACTGGCTACACCTTC. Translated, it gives CASSPRVEGNTGYTF.

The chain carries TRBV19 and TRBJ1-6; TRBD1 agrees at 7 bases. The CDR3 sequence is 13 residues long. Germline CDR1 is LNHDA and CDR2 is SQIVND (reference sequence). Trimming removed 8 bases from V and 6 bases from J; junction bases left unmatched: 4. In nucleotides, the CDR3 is TGTGCCAGTGGGACAGCGTCTAATTCACCCCTCCACTTT. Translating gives CASGTASNSPLHF.

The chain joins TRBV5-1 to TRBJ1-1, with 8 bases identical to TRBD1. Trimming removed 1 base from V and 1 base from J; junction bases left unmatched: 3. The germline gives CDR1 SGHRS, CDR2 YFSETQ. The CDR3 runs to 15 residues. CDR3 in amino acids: CASSLSGTGNTEAFF. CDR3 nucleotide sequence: TGCGCCAGCAGCTTGTCTGGGACAGGGAACACTGAAGCTTTCTTT.

CDR3 residues: CASSLALGPGELFF. As DNA, the CDR3 is TGTGCCAGCAGCTTGGCCCTGGGGCCCGGGGAGCTGTTTTTT. The chain employs TRBV5-6 and TRBJ2-2; D possibly corresponds to TRBD1 (5 bases). V shed 0 bases and J shed 6 bases, with 9 bases lying between them. Looked up from germline, CDR1 is SGHDT and CDR2 is YYEEEE. This CDR3 spans 14 amino acids.

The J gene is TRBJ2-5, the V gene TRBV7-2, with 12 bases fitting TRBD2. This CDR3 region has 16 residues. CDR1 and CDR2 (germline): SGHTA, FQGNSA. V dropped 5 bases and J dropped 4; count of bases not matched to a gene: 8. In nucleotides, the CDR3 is TGTGCCAGCAGCGCCTCTAGCGGGGGGGCCGGAGAGACCCAGTACTTC. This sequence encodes CASSASSGGAGETQYF.

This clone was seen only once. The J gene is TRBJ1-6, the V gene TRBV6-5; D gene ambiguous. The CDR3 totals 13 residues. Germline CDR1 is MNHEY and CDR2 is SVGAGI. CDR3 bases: TGTGCGAGCGGGAGAACCTATAATTCACCCCTCCACTTT. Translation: CASGRTYNSPLHF.

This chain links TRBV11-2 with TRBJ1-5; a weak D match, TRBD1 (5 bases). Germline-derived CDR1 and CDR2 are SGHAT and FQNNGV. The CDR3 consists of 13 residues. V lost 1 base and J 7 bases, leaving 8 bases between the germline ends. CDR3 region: CASSLARGQPQHF. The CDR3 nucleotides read TGTGCCAGCAGCTTAGCAAGGGGACAGCCCCAGCATTTT.

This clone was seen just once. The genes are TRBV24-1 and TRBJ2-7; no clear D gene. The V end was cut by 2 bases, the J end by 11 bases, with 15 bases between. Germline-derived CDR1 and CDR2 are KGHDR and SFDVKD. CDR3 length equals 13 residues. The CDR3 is CATSDWAFARKYF. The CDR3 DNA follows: TGTGCCACCAGTGATTGGGCCTTTGCACGCAAGTACTTC.

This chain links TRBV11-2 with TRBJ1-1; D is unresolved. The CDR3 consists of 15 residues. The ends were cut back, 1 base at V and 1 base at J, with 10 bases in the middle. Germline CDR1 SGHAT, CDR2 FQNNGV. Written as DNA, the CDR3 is TGTGCCAGCAGCTTAGGGGTGGCGGGGAACACTGAAGCTTTCTTT. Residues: CASSLGVAGNTEAFF.

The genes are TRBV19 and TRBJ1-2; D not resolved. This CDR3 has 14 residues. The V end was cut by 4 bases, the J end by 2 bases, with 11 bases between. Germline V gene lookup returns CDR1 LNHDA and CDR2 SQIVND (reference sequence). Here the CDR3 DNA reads TGTGCCAGTAGTAAGGACGAGTTAAACTATGGCTACACCTTC. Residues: CASSKDELNYGYTF.

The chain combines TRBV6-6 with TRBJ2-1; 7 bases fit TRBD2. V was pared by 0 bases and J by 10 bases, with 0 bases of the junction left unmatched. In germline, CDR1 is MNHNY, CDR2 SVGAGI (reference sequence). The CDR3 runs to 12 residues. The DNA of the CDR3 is TGTGCCAGCAGTTACTCGCGGGGGGAGCAGTTCTTC. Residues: CASSYSRGEQFF.

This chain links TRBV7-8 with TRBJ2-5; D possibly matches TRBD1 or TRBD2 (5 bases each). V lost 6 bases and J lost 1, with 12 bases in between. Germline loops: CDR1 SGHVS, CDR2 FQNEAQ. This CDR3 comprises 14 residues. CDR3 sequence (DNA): TGTGCCAGCAGGATAATCGGGGCCCAAGAGACCCAGTACTTC. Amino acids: CASRIIGAQETQYF.

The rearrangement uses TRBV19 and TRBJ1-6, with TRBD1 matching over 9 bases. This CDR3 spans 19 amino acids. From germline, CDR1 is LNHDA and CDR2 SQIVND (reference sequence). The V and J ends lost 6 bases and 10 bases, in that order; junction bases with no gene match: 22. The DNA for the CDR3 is TGTGCCAGTAGATGTTACTGGACAGGGGCATCCCGAGTGGACTCACCCCTCCACTTT. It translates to CASRCYWTGASRVDSPLHF.

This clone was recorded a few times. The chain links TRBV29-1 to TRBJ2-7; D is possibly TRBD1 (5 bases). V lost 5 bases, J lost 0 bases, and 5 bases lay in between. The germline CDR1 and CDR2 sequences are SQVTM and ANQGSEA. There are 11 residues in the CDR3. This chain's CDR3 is CSVRGSYEQYF. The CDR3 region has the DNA TGCAGCGTTAGGGGCTCCTACGAGCAGTACTTC.

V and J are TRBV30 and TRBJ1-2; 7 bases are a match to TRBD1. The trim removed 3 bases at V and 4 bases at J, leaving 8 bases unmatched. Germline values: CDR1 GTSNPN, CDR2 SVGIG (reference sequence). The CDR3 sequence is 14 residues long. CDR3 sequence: CAWRANRGTYGYTF. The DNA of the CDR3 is TGTGCCTGGAGAGCTAACAGGGGTACCTATGGCTACACCTTC.